This TCR beta chain was identified in a study of early T cells in non-severe SARS-CoV-2 infection. As for the study in general: The authors sequenced bulk RNA from unsorted whole blood, leaving chains unpaired.

Study-level points and caveats: Anti-spike CD8 responses were favored by VDJdb matching, which missed private and CD4 specificities.

Deletions cut 2 bases from V and 0 bases from J, with 11 bases between. This CDR3 contains 16 residues. Germline V gene data show CDR1 as MNHNY and CDR2 as SVGAGI (reference sequence). This clonotype was seen repeatedly, ten times or more. Its specificity is unknown. Attachment of unique molecular identifiers was made to individual cDNA molecules. MiXCR, run by TCRdb on the 5' RACE reads, gives a single entry per CDR3 protein. Of 74,000 or so distinct CDR3 sequences listed, 11% are singletons. Sequences were obtained from whole blood. The chain has TRBV6-6 and TRBJ1-5, with D perhaps matching TRBD1 (5 bases). The receptor's source is an adult who was a healthcare worker with PCR-confirmed SARS-CoV-2 infection or an uninfected control (not recorded which). CDR3: CASSYGGYYSNQPQHF. For the CDR3, the DNA is TGTGCCAGCAGTTACGGGGGGTACTATAGCAATCAGCCCCAGCATTTT.